This entry describes one T cell receptor (beta chain). The junction had 8 bases not matched to a gene; V was cut back by 7 bases and J by 6 bases. The CDR3 is 15 amino acids. The germline CDR1 and CDR2 sequences are LNHDA and SQIVND (reference sequence). The sample originates from a study of technical replicates of blood from several donors. Clones were sequenced by immunoSEQ multiplex PCR, and TCRdb holds only the in-frame ones, with some missing. The profile shows tens of thousands of clones, roughly four fifths of them singletons. The sample was PBMCs. The receptor's source is a human donor in good health. Some clones in this sample may be carry-over from other donors' samples. V usage is TRBV19 and J usage is TRBJ2-1; TRBD2 matches 11 bases. This chain's CDR3 is CASTQWLAGGNEQFF. The DNA for the CDR3 is TGTGCCAGTACCCAGTGGCTAGCGGGGGGCAATGAGCAGTTCTTC.